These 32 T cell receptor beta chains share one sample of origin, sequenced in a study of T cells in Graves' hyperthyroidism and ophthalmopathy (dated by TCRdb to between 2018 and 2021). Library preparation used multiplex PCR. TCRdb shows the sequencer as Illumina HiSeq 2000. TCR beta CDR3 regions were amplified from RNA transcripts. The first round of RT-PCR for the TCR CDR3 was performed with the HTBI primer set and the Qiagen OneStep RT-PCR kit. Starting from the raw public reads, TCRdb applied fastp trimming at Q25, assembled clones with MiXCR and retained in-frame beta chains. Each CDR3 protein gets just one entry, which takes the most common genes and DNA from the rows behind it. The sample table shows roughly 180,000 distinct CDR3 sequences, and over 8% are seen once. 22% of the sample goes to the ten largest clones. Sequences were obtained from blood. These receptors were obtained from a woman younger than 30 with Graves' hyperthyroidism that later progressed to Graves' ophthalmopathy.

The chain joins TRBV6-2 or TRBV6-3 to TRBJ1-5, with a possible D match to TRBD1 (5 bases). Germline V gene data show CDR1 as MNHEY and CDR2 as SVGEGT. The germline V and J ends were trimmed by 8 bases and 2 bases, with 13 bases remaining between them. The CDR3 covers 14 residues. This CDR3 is CASGGGSGNQPQHF. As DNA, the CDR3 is TGTGCCAGCGGGGGGGGTTCGGGCAATCAGCCCCAGCATTTT.

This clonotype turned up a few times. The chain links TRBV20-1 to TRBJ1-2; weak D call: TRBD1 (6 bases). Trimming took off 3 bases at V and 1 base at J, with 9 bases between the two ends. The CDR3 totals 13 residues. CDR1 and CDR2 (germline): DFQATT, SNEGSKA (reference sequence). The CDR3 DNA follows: TGCAGTGCTAGGGACAGTCTTAACTATGGCTACACCTTC. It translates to CSARDSLNYGYTF.

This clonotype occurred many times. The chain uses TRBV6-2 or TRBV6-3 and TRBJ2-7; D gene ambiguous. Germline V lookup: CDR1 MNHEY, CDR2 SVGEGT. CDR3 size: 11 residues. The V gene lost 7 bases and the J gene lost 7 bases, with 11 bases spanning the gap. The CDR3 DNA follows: TGTGCCAGCACCCACTCTGATGAGCAGTACTTC. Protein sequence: CASTHSDEQYF.

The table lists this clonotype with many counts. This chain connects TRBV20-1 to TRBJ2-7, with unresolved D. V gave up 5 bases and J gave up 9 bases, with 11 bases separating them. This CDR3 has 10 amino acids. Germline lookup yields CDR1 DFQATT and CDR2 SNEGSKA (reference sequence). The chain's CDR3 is CSAGVESQYF. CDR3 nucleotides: TGCAGTGCTGGTGTGGAGTCGCAGTACTTC.

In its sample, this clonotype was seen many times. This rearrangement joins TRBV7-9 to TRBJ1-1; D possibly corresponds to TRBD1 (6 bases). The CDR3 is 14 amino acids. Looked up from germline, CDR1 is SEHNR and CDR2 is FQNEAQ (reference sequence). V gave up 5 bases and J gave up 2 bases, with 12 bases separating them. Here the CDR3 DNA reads TGTGCCAGCAGCCTCCGGGGGACAAACACTGAAGCTTTCTTT. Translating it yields CASSLRGTNTEAFF.

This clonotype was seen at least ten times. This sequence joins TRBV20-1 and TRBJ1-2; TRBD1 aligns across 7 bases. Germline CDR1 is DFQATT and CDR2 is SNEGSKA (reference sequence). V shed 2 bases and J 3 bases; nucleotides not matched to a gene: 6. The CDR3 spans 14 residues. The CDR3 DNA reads TGCAGTGCTAGACCTGGGACAGTTGACTATGGCTACACCTTC. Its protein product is CSARPGTVDYGYTF.

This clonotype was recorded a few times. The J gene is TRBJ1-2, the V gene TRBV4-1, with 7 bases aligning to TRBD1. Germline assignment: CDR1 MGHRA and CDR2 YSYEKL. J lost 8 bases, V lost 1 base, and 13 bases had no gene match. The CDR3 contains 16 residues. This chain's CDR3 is CASSQGGQGDFRGYTF. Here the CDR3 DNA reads TGCGCCAGCAGCCAAGGTGGGCAGGGGGATTTCCGAGGCTACACCTTC.

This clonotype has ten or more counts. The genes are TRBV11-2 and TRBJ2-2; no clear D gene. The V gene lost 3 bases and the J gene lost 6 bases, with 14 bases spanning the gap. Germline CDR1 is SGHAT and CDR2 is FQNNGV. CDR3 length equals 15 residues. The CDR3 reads CASSLSRRSPGELFF. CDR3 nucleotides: TGTGCCAGCAGCTTGTCCCGCCGTTCTCCCGGGGAGCTGTTTTTT.

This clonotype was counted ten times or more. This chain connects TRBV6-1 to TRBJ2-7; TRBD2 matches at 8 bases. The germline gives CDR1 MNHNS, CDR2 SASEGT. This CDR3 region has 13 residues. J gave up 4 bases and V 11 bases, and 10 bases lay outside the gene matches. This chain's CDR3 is CAGTGGPRYEQYF. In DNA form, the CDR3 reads TGTGCCGGGACGGGAGGGCCTCGTTACGAGCAGTACTTC.

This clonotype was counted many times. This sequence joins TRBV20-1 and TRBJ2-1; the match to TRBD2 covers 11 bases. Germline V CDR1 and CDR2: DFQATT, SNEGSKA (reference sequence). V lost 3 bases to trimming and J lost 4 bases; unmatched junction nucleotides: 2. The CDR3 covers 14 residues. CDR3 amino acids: CSARGLADYNEQFF. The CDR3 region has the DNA TGCAGTGCTAGGGGACTAGCGGATTACAATGAGCAGTTCTTC.

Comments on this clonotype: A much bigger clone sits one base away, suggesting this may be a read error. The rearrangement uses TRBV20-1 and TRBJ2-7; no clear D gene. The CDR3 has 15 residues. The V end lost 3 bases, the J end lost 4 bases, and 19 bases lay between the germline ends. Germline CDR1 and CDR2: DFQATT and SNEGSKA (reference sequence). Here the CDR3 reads CSARPRKATLYEQYF. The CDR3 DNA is TGCAGTGCTAGGCCCCGCAAGGCGACTTTGTACGAGCAGTACTTC.

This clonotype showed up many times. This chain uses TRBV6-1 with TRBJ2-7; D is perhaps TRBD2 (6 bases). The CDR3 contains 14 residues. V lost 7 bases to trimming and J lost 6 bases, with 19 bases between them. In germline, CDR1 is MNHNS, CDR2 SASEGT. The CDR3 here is CASNLGTSGAEQYF. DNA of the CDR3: TGTGCCAGCAATCTTGGGACTTCTGGGGCCGAGCAGTACTTC.

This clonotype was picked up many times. The CDR3 DNA sequence: TGCGCCAGCAGCTCCCAACAGGGCATGAACACTGAAGCTTTCTTT. It is translated as CASSSQQGMNTEAFF. J is TRBJ1-1 and V is TRBV5-1; a weak D match, TRBD1 (6 bases). The CDR3 spans 15 residues. Trimming removed 3 bases at V and 0 bases at J, with 12 bases between. The germline V gene encodes CDR1 SGHRS and CDR2 YFSETQ.

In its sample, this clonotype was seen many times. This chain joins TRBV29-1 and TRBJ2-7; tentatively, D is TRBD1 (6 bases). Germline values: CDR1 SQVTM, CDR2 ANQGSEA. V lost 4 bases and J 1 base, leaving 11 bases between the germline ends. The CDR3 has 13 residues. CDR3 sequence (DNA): TGCAGCGTTGGGGGACACACTTCCTACGAGCAGTACTTC. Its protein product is CSVGGHTSYEQYF.

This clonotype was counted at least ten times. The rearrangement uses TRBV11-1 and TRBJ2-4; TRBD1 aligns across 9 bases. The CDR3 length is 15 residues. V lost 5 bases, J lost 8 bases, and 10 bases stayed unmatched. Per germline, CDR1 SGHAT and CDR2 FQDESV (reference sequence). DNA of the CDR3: TGTGCCAGCAGCAACGAGGGGACAGGGCTGCACATTCAGTACTTC. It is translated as CASSNEGTGLHIQYF. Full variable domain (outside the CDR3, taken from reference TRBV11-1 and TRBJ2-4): EAEVAQSPRYKITEKSQAVAFWCDPISGHATLYWYRQILGQGPELLVQFQDESVVDDSQLPKDRFSAERLKGVDSTLKIQPAELGDSAMYLCASSNEGTGLHIQYFGAGTRLSVL.

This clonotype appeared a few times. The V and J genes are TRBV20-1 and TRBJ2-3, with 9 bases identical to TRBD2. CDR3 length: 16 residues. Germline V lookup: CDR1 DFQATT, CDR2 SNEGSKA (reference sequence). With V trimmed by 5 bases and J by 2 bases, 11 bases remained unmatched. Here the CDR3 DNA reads TGCAGTGCTTCCGGACGACTAGCGGACTCCACAGATACGCAGTATTTT. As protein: CSASGRLADSTDTQYF.

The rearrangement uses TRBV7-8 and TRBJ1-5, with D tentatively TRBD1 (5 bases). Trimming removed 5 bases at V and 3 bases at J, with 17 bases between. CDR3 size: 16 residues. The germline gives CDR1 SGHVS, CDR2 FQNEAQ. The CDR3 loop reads CASSLSSSGTNQPQHF. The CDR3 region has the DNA TGTGCCAGCAGCCTGAGTTCATCAGGGACCAATCAGCCCCAGCATTTT.

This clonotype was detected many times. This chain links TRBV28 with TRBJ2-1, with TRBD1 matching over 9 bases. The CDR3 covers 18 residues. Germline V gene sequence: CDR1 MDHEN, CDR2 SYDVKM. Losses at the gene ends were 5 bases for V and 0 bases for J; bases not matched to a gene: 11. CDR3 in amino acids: CASSRAGQGSRSYNEQFF. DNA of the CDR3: TGTGCCAGCAGTCGTGCCGGACAGGGGTCCCGCTCCTACAATGAGCAGTTCTTC.

The CDR3 region has the DNA TGTGCCAGCAGCACCGGGACTAGCGGGAGCCCTTTTGGTGAGCAGTTCTTC. Encoded protein: CASSTGTSGSPFGEQFF. This chain links TRBV13 with TRBJ2-1; TRBD2 agrees at 14 bases. Germline-derived CDR1 and CDR2 are PRHDT and FYEKMQ (reference sequence). The CDR3 consists of 17 residues. J lost 9 bases, V lost 5 bases, and 12 bases had no gene match. The full variable domain, its missing parts supplied by reference TRBV13 and TRBJ2-1, is AAGVIQSPRHLIKEKRETATLKCYPIPRHDTVYWYQQGPGQDPQFLISFYEKMQSDKGSIPDRFSAQQFSDYHSELNMSSLELGDSALYFCASSTGTSGSPFGEQFFGPGTRLTVL.

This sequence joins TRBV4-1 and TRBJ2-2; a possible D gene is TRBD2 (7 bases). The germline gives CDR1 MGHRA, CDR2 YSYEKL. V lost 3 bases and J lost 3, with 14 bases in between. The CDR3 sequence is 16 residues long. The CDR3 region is CASSQPRGADTGELFF. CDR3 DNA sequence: TGCGCCAGCAGCCAGCCACGGGGGGCCGACACCGGGGAGCTGTTTTTT.

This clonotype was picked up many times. The CDR3 bases are TGTGCCAGCAGCCCCTCACCGGGACTTATAAACTCCTACGAGCAGTACTTC. Protein: CASSPSPGLINSYEQYF. The J gene is TRBJ2-7, the V gene TRBV7-9; D might be TRBD2 (6 bases). V dropped 5 bases and J dropped 0 bases, with 20 bases sitting between them. The CDR3 contains 17 residues. Germline V gives CDR1 SEHNR, CDR2 FQNEAQ (reference sequence).

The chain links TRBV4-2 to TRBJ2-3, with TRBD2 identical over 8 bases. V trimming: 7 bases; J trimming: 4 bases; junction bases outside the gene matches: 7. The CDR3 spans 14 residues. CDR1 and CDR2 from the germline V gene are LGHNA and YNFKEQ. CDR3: CASTPAGEADTQYF. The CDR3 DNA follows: TGTGCCAGCACCCCAGCGGGGGAGGCAGATACGCAGTATTTT.

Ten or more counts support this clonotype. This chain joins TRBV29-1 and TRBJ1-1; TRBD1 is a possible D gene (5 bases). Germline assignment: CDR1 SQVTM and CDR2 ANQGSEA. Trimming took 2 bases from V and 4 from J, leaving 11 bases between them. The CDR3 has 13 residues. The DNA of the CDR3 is TGCAGCGTTGAATTGGGGCAGGGCACTGAAGCTTTCTTT. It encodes CSVELGQGTEAFF. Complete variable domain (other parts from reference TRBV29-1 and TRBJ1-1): SAVISQKPSRDICQRGTSLTIQCQVDSQVTMMFWYRQQPGQSLTLIATANQGSEATYESGFVIDKFPISRPNLTFSTLTVSNMSPEDSSIYLCSVELGQGTEAFFGQGTRLTVV.

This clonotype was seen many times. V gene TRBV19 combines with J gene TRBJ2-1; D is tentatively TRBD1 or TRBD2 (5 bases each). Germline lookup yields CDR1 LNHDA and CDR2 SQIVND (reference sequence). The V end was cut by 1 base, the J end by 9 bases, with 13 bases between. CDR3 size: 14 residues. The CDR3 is CASSIGGGYPEQFF. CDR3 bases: TGTGCCAGTAGTATAGGGGGCGGGTACCCTGAGCAGTTCTTC.

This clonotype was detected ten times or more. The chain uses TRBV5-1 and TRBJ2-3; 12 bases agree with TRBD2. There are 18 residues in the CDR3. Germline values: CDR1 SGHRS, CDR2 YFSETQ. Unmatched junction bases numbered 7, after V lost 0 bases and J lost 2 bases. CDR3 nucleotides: TGCGCCAGCAGCTTGGCCGAAGCTAGCGGGAGGGCCACAGATACGCAGTATTTT. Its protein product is CASSLAEASGRATDTQYF.

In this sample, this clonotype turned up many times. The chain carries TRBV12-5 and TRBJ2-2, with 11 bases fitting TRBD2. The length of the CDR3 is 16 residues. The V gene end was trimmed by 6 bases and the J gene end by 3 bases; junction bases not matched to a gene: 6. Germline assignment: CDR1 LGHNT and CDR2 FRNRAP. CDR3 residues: CASGTRLAGHTGELFF. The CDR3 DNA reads TGTGCTAGTGGCACCAGACTAGCGGGACACACCGGGGAGCTGTTTTTT.

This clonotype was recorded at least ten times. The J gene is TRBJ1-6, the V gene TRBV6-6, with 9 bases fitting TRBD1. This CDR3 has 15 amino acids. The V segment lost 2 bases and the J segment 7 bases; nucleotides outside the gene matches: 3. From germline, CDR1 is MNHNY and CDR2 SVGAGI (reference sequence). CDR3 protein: CASSYRDRENSPLHF. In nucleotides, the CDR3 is TGTGCCAGCAGTTACCGGGACAGGGAGAATTCACCCCTCCACTTT.

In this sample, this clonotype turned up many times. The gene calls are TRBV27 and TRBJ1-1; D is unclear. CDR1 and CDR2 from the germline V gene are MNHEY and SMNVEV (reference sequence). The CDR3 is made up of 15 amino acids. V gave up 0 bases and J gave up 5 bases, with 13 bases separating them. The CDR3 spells CASSLSITGRTEAFF. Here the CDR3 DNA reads TGTGCCAGCAGTTTATCGATAACCGGGCGGACTGAAGCTTTCTTT.

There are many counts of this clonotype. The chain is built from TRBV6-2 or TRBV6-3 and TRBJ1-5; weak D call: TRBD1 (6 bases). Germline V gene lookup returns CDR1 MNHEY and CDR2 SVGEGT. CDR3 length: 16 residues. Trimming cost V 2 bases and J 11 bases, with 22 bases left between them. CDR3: CASSYRRQAGLVTQHF. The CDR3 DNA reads TGTGCCAGCAGTTACCGGCGACAGGCGGGGCTTGTGACCCAGCATTTT.

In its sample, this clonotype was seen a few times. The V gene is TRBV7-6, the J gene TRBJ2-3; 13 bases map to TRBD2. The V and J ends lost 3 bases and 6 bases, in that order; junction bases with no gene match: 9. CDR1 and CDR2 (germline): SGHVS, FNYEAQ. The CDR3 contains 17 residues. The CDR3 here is CASSFLGLAGRRDTQYF. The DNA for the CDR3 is TGTGCCAGCAGCTTCTTGGGACTAGCGGGGCGCAGGGATACGCAGTATTTT.

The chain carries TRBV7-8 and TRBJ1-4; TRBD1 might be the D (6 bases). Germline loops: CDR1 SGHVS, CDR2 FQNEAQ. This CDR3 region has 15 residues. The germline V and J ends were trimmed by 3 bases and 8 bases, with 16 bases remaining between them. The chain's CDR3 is CASSFFRDDREKLFF. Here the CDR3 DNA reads TGTGCCAGCAGCTTCTTCAGGGACGACAGGGAAAAACTGTTTTTT.

CDR3: CASSTTGGTFQETQYF. In DNA form, the CDR3 reads TGTGCCAGCAGCACAACAGGTGGGACGTTTCAAGAGACCCAGTACTTC. V usage is TRBV9 and J usage is TRBJ2-5; D possibly uses TRBD1 or TRBD2 (5 bases each). CDR1 SGDLS and CDR2 YYNGEE come from the germline V gene. The ends were cut back, 4 bases at V and 2 bases at J, with 18 bases in the middle. The CDR3 length is 16 residues.